One sample yielded the 25 T cell receptor beta chains listed below, sequenced in a study of cytomegalovirus exposure and HLA in healthy donors. PCR was performed using 60 Vbeta and 13 Jbeta primers. Using immunoSEQ multiplex PCR, the repertoire was profiled, and TCRdb retains in-frame clones only, with some absent. The sample holds roughly 230,000 clones, around four fifths seen once. Material: PBMCs. These receptors were collected from a boy aged 10-17 years in good health and CMV-seronegative.

The chain has TRBV11-2 and TRBJ1-2; tentatively, D is TRBD1 (5 bases). The CDR3 contains 15 residues. Per the germline V gene, CDR1 is SGHAT and CDR2 is FQNNGV. V lost 5 bases and J lost 4, with 17 bases in between. DNA for the CDR3: TGTGCCAGCAGCGTTGGACACCCGACGGGCTATGGCTACACCTTC. This encodes CASSVGHPTGYGYTF. Filled out from reference TRBV11-2 and TRBJ1-2, the complete variable domain reads EAGVAQSPRYKIIEKRQSVAFWCNPISGHATLYWYQQILGQGPKLLIQFQNNGVVDDSQLPKDRFSAERLKGVDSTLKIQPAKLEDSAVYLCASSVGHPTGYGYTFGSGTRLTVV.

This clone was found once. The chain is built from TRBV4-2 and TRBJ2-5; TRBD2 matches 11 bases. Germline V gene lookup returns CDR1 LGHNA and CDR2 YNFKEQ. This CDR3 region has 16 residues. The J segment lost 1 base and the V segment lost 4 bases, leaving 5 bases of the junction unmatched. The CDR3 region is CASSPLAGGRQETQYF. CDR3 sequence (DNA): TGTGCCAGCAGCCCTTTAGCGGGAGGGCGCCAAGAGACCCAGTACTTC.

The chain combines TRBV7-6 with TRBJ2-1; 13 bases are shared with TRBD2. V gave up 0 bases and J gave up 1 base; unmatched junction bases: 6. This CDR3 is built from 19 residues. Germline V gene sequence: CDR1 SGHVS, CDR2 FNYEAQ. In DNA, the CDR3 is TGTGCCAGCAGCTTAGCGACTAGCGGGGGGTTACTTTCCTACAATGAGCAGTTCTTC. Translated, it gives CASSLATSGGLLSYNEQFF.

This clone appeared a single time. This CDR3 reads CASSMEAETGYGYTF. The CDR3 DNA follows: TGTGCCAGTAGTATGGAGGCCGAGACAGGCTATGGCTACACCTTC. The V gene is TRBV19, the J gene TRBJ1-2, with D possibly TRBD1 on 6 matching bases. V lost 3 bases and J lost 4, with 15 bases in between. Per germline, CDR1 LNHDA and CDR2 SQIVND (reference sequence). The CDR3 totals 15 residues.

The chain is built from TRBV30 and TRBJ1-2; a possible D gene is TRBD1 (5 bases). CDR1 is GTSNPN, CDR2 SVGIG, per germline (reference sequence). Trimming removed 2 bases at V and 8 bases at J, with 12 bases between. The CDR3 sequence is 12 residues long. CDR3 amino acids: CAWSKAGNGYTF. The DNA of the CDR3 is TGTGCCTGGAGTAAGGCAGGGAACGGCTACACCTTC.

The chain joins TRBV11-3 to TRBJ2-5; 10 positions match TRBD2. CDR1 and CDR2 from the germline V gene are SGHNT and YENEEA. The V segment lost 2 bases and the J segment 1 base; nucleotides outside the gene matches: 10. This CDR3 region has 18 residues. The DNA of the CDR3 is TGTGCCAGCAGCTTATATTTTCTAGCGGGAGACCTCCAAGAGACCCAGTACTTC. Amino acids: CASSLYFLAGDLQETQYF.

This chain links TRBV5-1 with TRBJ1-3; D is possibly TRBD1 (5 bases). Trimming shortened V by 6 bases and J by 8 bases, and 18 bases separated the two germline ends. The CDR3 length is 14 residues. Looked up from germline, CDR1 is SGHRS and CDR2 is YFSETQ. In nucleotides, the CDR3 is TGCGCCAGCATGGACGACGGCAGGGAAGACACCATATATTTT. As protein: CASMDDGREDTIYF.

This clone was found a few times. The chain uses TRBV7-8 and TRBJ1-5, with D perhaps matching TRBD1 (5 bases). The CDR3 length is 16 residues. The V gene's germline CDR1 is SGHVS and CDR2 FQNEAQ. Deletions cut 1 base from V and 1 base from J, with 11 bases between. CDR3 DNA sequence: TGTGCCAGCAGCTTAGTCGCATCAGGGAGCAATCAGCCCCAGCATTTT. It codes for CASSLVASGSNQPQHF.

The rearrangement uses TRBV7-7 and TRBJ2-1, with D possibly TRBD1 on 5 matching bases. This CDR3 has 13 residues. V was cut by 5 bases and J by 7 bases, with 12 bases left in between. The V gene's germline CDR1 is SSHAT and CDR2 FNYEAQ (reference sequence). In DNA form, the CDR3 reads TGTGCCAGCAGCAAAGGACAAGCTAATGAGCAGTTCTTC. It translates to CASSKGQANEQFF.

The CDR3 DNA reads TGCAGCGTTCATCGGGGGGCAGGGACTGAAGCTTTCTTT. Its protein product is CSVHRGAGTEAFF. This chain connects TRBV29-1 to TRBJ1-1, with D perhaps TRBD1 (6 bases). The V gene's germline CDR1 is SQVTM and CDR2 ANQGSEA. The CDR3 consists of 13 residues. The V and J ends lost 5 bases and 5 bases respectively, with 15 bases between them.

The chain carries TRBV6-5 and TRBJ1-5, with D uncertain. The CDR3 has 14 residues. Germline V gene sequence: CDR1 MNHEY, CDR2 SVGAGI. V was cut by 3 bases and J by 9 bases, with 15 bases left in between. CDR3 sequence reads: CASSYSGRIPPQHF. CDR3 coding DNA: TGTGCCAGCAGTTATAGCGGCCGGATCCCGCCCCAGCATTTT.

This clone is a singleton in its sample. The gene calls are TRBV10-2 and TRBJ2-2, with TRBD2 identical over 11 bases. The CDR3 extends over 17 amino acids. Germline CDR1 reads WSHSY; CDR2 reads SAAADI. J lost 2 bases, V lost 6 bases, and 8 bases had no gene match. The CDR3 bases are TGCGCCAGCAGGGTACCTAGCGGGAGGCCAAACACCGGGGAGCTGTTTTTT. This encodes CASRVPSGRPNTGELFF.

CDR3 residues: CASSFGGAAGEETQYF. The CDR3 nucleotides read TGCGCCAGCAGCTTCGGCGGGGCGGCCGGAGAAGAGACCCAGTACTTC. The rearrangement joins TRBV5-1 to TRBJ2-5, with D possibly being TRBD2 (6 bases). Germline assignment: CDR1 SGHRS and CDR2 YFSETQ. With 2 bases removed from V and 3 bases from J, the gap between germline ends came to 17 bases. The CDR3 contains 16 residues.

J is TRBJ2-2 and V is TRBV19; TRBD1 matches at 10 bases. V lost 7 bases and J lost 1; bases outside the gene matches: 6. Germline CDR1 is LNHDA and CDR2 is SQIVND (reference sequence). The CDR3 runs 16 residues. The CDR3 protein is CASTRTGGLNTGELFF. The CDR3 bases are TGTGCCAGTACCCGGACAGGGGGATTGAACACCGGGGAGCTGTTTTTT. Using reference TRBV19 and TRBJ2-2 for the parts outside the CDR3, the full variable domain is DGGITQSPKYLFRKEGQNVTLSCEQNLNHDAMYWYRQDPGQGLRLIYYSQIVNDFQKGDIAEGYSVSREKKESFPLTVTSAQKNPTAFYLCASTRTGGLNTGELFFGEGSRLTVL.

V and J are TRBV27 and TRBJ2-5, with D unclear. The closer fit of TRBJ2-7 to the DNA end suggests the J call may be wrong. CDR1 is MNHEY, CDR2 SMNVEV, per germline (reference sequence). The CDR3 is made up of 14 amino acids. Written as DNA, the CDR3 is TGTGCCAGCAGTACAAACCCCGAGGCCTACGAGCAGTACTTC. Translation: CASSTNPEAYEQYF.

As to this clone: At one boundary the junction diverges from the germline segment, which might be a read error. The genes are TRBV19 and TRBJ2-1; 8 bases are a match to TRBD2. Germline assignment: CDR1 LNHDA and CDR2 SQIVND (reference sequence). The CDR3 has 15 residues. Here the CDR3 reads CASSIRGESGGRKVF. In nucleotides, the CDR3 is TGTGCCAGTAGTATAAGAGGGGAAAGCGGGGGCCGTAAGGTCTTC.

The chain combines TRBV10-3 with TRBJ2-1; 8 bases are a match to TRBD1. V lost 0 bases and J lost 5; bases outside the gene matches: 9. From germline, CDR1 is ENHRY and CDR2 SYGVKD. The CDR3 contains 17 residues. CDR3: CAISESGRQGSHNEQFF. For the CDR3, the DNA is TGTGCCATCAGTGAGTCGGGGAGACAGGGGTCCCACAATGAGCAGTTCTTC.

CDR3 nucleotides: TGTGCCAGCAAAAAGTCCCGGGACACAGGGGAGCAGTACTTC. It codes for CASKKSRDTGEQYF. This chain joins TRBV2 and TRBJ2-7; a possible D gene is TRBD1 (6 bases). Germline-derived CDR1 and CDR2 are SNHLY and FYNNEI. CDR3 length equals 14 residues. V lost 7 bases and J lost 7, with 20 bases in between.

The chain is built from TRBV11-3 and TRBJ2-7, with 8 bases aligning to TRBD2. CDR1 and CDR2 (germline): SGHNT, YENEEA. The junction had 7 bases not matched to a gene; V was cut back by 5 bases and J by 4 bases. The CDR3 runs to 14 residues. The chain's CDR3 is CASSLGASGYEQYF. The CDR3 nucleotides are TGTGCCAGCAGCCTAGGGGCTAGCGGGTACGAGCAGTACTTC.

This clone was seen more than once but under ten times. This chain connects TRBV11-3 to TRBJ2-2; D possibly corresponds to TRBD1 (5 bases). Germline lookup yields CDR1 SGHNT and CDR2 YENEEA. This CDR3 contains 15 residues. The V gene lost 5 bases and the J gene lost 4 bases, with 14 bases spanning the gap. CDR3: CASSPRTQGTGELFF. The CDR3 DNA reads as TGTGCCAGCAGCCCCCGAACGCAGGGCACCGGGGAGCTGTTTTTT.

This rearrangement joins TRBV5-4 to TRBJ1-1; tentative D call: TRBD1 (6 bases). The CDR3 has 15 amino acids. V lost 3 bases to trimming and J lost 1 base, with 13 bases between them. Germline V lookup: CDR1 SGHNT, CDR2 YYREEE (reference sequence). As DNA, the CDR3 is TGTGCCAGCAGCTGGACACTAGGGGGGAACACTGAAGCTTTCTTT. Protein product: CASSWTLGGNTEAFF.

This clone came up many times. The V and J genes are TRBV4-1 and TRBJ1-5, with TRBD1 identical over 10 bases. The CDR3 loop spans 15 amino acids. Per germline, CDR1 MGHRA and CDR2 YSYEKL. V lost 4 bases and J lost 2; bases outside the gene matches: 2. CDR3 amino acids: CASSPGTGGNQPQHF. As DNA, the CDR3 is TGCGCCAGCAGCCCCGGGACAGGGGGCAATCAGCCCCAGCATTTT.

V usage is TRBV18 and J usage is TRBJ2-2; TRBD2 might be the D (5 bases). This CDR3 has 12 residues. In germline, CDR1 is KGHSH, CDR2 LQKENI. CDR3 region: CAIEGNTGELFF. The CDR3 nucleotides are TGTGCAATAGAGGGAAACACCGGGGAGCTGTTTTTT. Full variable domain (outside the CDR3, taken from reference TRBV18 and TRBJ2-2): NAGVMQNPRHLVRRRGQEARLRCSPMKGHSHVYWYRQLPEEGLKFMVYLQKENIIDESGMPKERFSAEFPKEGPSILRIQQVVRGDSAAYFCAIEGNTGELFFGEGSRLTVL.

The sample holds a few counts of this clone. The V call is TRBV4-2, the J call TRBJ2-3; 12 nucleotides line up with TRBD2. This CDR3 contains 18 residues. The V gene end was trimmed by 1 base and the J gene end by 5 bases; junction bases not matched to a gene: 10. Germline V gene sequence: CDR1 LGHNA, CDR2 YNFKEQ. The CDR3 bases are TGTGCCAGCAGCCAAGGTATCCTAGCGGGAGGGCCTAGAGATACGCAGTATTTT. Amino acids: CASSQGILAGGPRDTQYF.

The rearrangement links TRBV19 to TRBJ1-6; unclear D gene. CDR1 is LNHDA, CDR2 SQIVND, per germline (reference sequence). The CDR3 spans 15 residues. Trimming removed 5 bases from V and 7 bases from J, with 15 bases in between. The CDR3 sequence is CASSSLAGWNSPLHF. The CDR3 DNA reads TGTGCCAGTAGTTCCCTAGCCGGGTGGAATTCACCCCTCCACTTT.